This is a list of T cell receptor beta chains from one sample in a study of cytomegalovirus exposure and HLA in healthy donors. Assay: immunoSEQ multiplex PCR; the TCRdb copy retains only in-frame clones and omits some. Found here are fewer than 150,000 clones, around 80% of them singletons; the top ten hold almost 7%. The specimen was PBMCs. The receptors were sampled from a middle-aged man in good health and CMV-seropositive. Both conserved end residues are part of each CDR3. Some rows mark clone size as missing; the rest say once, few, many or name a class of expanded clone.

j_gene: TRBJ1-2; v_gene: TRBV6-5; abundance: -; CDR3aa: CASSLYSGSYGYTF
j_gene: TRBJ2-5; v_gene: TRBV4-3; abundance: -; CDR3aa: CASSQGDRVGETQYF
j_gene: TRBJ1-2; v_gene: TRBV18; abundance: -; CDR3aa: CASSPTGQGSGYTF
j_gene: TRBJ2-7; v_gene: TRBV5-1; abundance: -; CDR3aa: CASSSARTGAYEQYF
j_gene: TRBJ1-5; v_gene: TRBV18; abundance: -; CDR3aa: CASSPGQSNQPQHF
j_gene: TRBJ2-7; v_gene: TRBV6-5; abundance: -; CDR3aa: CASTTRPGKTYEQYF
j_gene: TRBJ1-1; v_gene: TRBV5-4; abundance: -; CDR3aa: CASSLGGRQGLDTEAFF
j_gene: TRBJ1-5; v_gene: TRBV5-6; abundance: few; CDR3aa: CASSLGGTGQPQHF
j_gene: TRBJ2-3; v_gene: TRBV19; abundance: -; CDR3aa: CASHKGQGRGDTQYF
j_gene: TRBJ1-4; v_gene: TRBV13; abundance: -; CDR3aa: CASSSRWSDEKLFF
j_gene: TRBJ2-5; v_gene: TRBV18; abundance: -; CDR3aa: CASSQTDRNQETQYF
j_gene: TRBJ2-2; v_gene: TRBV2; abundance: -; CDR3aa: CASSLSGYGELFF
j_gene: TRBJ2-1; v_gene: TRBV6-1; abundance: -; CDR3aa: CASILTAGPNEQFF
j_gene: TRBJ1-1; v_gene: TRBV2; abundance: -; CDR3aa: CASSSSGGWTEAFF
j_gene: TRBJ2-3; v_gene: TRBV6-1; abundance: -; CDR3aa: CASSEQGVPGTDTQYF
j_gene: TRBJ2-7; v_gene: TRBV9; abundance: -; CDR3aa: CASSPRMAGEQYF
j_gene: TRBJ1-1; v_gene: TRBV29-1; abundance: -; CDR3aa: CSVETGPRGLEAFF
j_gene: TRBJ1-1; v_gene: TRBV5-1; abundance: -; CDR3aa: CASSPTPDTMNTEAFF
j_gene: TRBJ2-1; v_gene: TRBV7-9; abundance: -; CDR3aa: CASSVPGGTSFEQFF
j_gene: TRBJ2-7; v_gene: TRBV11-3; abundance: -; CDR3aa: CASRGQRYEQYF
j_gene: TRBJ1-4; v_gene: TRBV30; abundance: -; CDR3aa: CARRGANEKLFF
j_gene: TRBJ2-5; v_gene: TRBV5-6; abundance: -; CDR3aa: CASSLAGRETQYF
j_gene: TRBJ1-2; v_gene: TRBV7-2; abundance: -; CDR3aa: CASSLMRSNYGYTF
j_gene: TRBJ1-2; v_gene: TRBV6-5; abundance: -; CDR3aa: CASSYSIPAGADGYTF
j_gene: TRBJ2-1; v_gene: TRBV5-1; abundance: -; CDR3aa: CASTSPGSLEQFF
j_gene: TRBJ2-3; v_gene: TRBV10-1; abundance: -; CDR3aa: CASSETGRQQDTQYF
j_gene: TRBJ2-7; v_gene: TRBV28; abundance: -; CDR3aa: CASSLARASGDYEQYF
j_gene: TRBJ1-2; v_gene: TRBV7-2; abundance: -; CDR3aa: CASSLEQGYSYGYTF
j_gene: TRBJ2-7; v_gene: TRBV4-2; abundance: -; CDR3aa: CASSQERDRYEQYF
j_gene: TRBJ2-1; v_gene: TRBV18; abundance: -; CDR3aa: CASSPLDQLAGVHNEQFF
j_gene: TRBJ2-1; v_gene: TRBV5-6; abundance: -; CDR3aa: CASRAVSYNEQFF
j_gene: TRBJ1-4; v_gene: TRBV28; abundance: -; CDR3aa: CASSPPPELNEKLFF
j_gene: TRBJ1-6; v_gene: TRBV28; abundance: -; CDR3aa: CASSPRQGLNNSPLHF
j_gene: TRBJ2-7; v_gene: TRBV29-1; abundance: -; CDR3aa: CSVEGRARNEQYF
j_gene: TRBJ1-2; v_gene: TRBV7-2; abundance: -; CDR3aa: CASSLIGGTTGRKYGYTF
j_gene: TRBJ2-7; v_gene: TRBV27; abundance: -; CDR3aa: CASSLGTGYEQYF
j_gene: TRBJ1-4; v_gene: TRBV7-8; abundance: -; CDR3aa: CASSSPAGRGRVATNEKLFF
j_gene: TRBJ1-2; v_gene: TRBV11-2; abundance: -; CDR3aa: CASSLSVAGHGYTF
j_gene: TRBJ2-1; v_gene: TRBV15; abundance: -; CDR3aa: CATSRGFGTGDNEQFF
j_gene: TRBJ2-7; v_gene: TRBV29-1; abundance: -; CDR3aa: CSVKGTSGNFYEQYF
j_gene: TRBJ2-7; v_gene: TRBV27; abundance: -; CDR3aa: CASSFGQGSYEQYF
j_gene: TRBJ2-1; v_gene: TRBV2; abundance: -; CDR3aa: CASSESKGGVYNEQFF
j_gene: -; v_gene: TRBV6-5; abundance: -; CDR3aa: CASRRQPNPYEQYF
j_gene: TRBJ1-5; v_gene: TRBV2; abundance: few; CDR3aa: CASSGQGQTQHF
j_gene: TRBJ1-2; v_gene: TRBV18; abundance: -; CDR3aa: CASSPRGARDYGYTF
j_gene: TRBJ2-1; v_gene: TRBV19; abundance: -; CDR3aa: CASSPPRGQQFF
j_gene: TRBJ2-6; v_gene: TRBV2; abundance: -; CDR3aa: CASKPGQGFFGANVLTF
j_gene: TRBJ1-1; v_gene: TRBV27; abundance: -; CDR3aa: CASSTLPGQGSTEAFF
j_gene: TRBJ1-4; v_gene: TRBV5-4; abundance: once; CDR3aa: CASSLEGVYGEKLFF
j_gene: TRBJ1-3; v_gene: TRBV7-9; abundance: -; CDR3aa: CASSATRGQAASSGNTIYF
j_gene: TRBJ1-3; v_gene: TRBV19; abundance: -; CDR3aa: CASRRYSSSGNTIYF
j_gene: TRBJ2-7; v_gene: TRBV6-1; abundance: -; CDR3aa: CASSENRGLSNYEQYF